These 10 T cell receptor beta chains were sequenced from one sample in a study of spatial heterogeneity in lung cancer. TCRdb re-called the 5' RACE reads with MiXCR, one entry per CDR3 protein. Of tens of thousands of distinct CDR3 sequences listed, about 5.8% are singletons. Time point given: sample taken at primary tumor resection. Sequenced material: PBMCs, taken at surgery. These receptor sequences come from a male donor with early-stage non-small cell lung cancer.

The chain is built from TRBV19 and TRBJ1-1, with 11 bases that match TRBD1. The germline CDR1 and CDR2 sequences are LNHDA and SQIVND (reference sequence). This CDR3 is built from 18 residues. V gave up 4 bases and J gave up 0 bases; unmatched junction bases: 10. The CDR3 loop reads CASSSGQGASAMNTEAFF. For the CDR3, the DNA is TGTGCCAGTAGTAGCGGACAGGGGGCGTCTGCGATGAACACTGAAGCTTTCTTT.

This clonotype was observed at least ten times. V usage is TRBV29-1 and J usage is TRBJ2-3; D might be TRBD1 (6 bases). CDR1 SQVTM and CDR2 ANQGSEA come from the germline V gene. The CDR3 covers 14 residues. V dropped 4 bases and J dropped 3 bases, with 14 bases sitting between them. CDR3 sequence reads: CSVGGHERTDTQYF. Written as DNA, the CDR3 is TGCAGCGTTGGGGGACATGAGAGAACAGATACGCAGTATTTT.

This clonotype was seen at least ten times. The chain links TRBV6-2 or TRBV6-3 to TRBJ1-2; D is perhaps TRBD1 (6 bases). CDR1 is MNHEY and CDR2 is SVGEGT in the germline V gene. The V and J ends lost 5 bases and 2 bases respectively, with 15 bases between them. CDR3 length: 15 amino acids. This chain's CDR3 is CASSRPTGGNYGYTF. The CDR3 DNA reads TGTGCCAGCAGTCGTCCGACAGGAGGGAACTATGGCTACACCTTC.

The table lists this clonotype with many counts. The chain combines TRBV11-2 with TRBJ2-3, with 12 bases identical to TRBD2. The CDR3 contains 17 residues. Germline trimming cut 4 bases from V and 2 bases from J; bases unmatched to any gene: 7. The germline gives CDR1 SGHAT, CDR2 FQNNGV. CDR3 coding DNA: TGTGCCAGCAGCTCCCGACTAGCGGGAGATCTCACAGATACGCAGTATTTT. Translated, it gives CASSSRLAGDLTDTQYF.

This clonotype was seen a handful of times. V gene TRBV2 combines with J gene TRBJ2-2; D might be TRBD2 (6 bases). V was clipped by 7 bases and J by 0 bases, with 15 bases between them. Looked up from germline, CDR1 is SNHLY and CDR2 is FYNNEI. The CDR3 runs to 16 residues. In DNA, the CDR3 is TGTGCCAGCACTCGGGACTTGTTCGCGAACACCGGGGAGCTGTTTTTT. As protein: CASTRDLFANTGELFF.

By share, this clonotype ranks as medium-sized. The genes are TRBV7-2 and TRBJ2-5; perhaps D is TRBD1 or TRBD2 (5 bases each). The CDR3 spans 14 residues. CDR1 is SGHTA, CDR2 FQGNSA, per germline. With 4 bases removed from V and 4 bases from J, the gap between germline ends came to 13 bases. The chain's CDR3 is CASSSSVGGETQYF. The CDR3 DNA reads as TGTGCCAGCAGCTCCTCCGTTGGGGGAGAGACCCAGTACTTC. Looking up the rest from reference TRBV7-2 and TRBJ2-5 gives the full variable domain: GAGVSQSPSNKVTEKGKDVELRCDPISGHTALYWYRQSLGQGLEFLIYFQGNSAPDKSGLPSDRFSAERTGGSVSTLTIQRTQQEDSAVYLCASSSSVGGETQYFGPGTRLLVL.

This clonotype was seen at least ten times. The chain recombines TRBV5-1 with TRBJ2-7; possibly TRBD1 or TRBD2 for D (6 bases each). V gave up 4 bases and J gave up 5 bases, with 16 bases separating them. This CDR3 spans 14 amino acids. Germline assignment: CDR1 SGHRS and CDR2 YFSETQ. The DNA for the CDR3 is TGCGCCAGCAGCATAAGTTGGGGGGCCCACGAGCAGTACTTC. The encoded protein is CASSISWGAHEQYF.

Many counts were recorded for this clonotype. The chain is built from TRBV7-2 and TRBJ2-3; D might be TRBD1 or TRBD2, each matching 5 bases. The CDR3 consists of 14 residues. Germline V CDR1 and CDR2: SGHTA, FQGNSA. V lost 0 bases and J lost 4, with 8 bases in between. The CDR3 reads CASSLARGSDTQYF. CDR3 DNA: TGTGCCAGCAGCTTAGCGAGGGGATCAGATACGCAGTATTTT.

The gene calls are TRBV2 and TRBJ1-1; the D gene is possibly TRBD1 (5 bases). Looked up from germline, CDR1 is SNHLY and CDR2 is FYNNEI. The CDR3 has 14 amino acids. The V and J ends lost 5 bases and 0 bases respectively, with 10 bases between them. The CDR3 region is CASSKDRMNTEAFF. CDR3 DNA: TGTGCCAGCAGTAAAGACAGAATGAACACTGAAGCTTTCTTT.

Of note for this clonotype: A read error may produce the germline difference seen at one junction end. V is TRBV12-3 or TRBV12-4 and J is TRBJ1-1, with 7 bases matching TRBD1. The CDR3 totals 15 residues. The CDR3 coding sequence is TGTGCCAGCAGTTTAGCCGACAGGGCAAACACTGAAGCTTTCTTC. It specifies CASSLADRANTEAFF.